One TCR beta chain is described in this entry. The CDR3 contains 13 residues. Germline V gives CDR1 SGHRS, CDR2 YFSETQ. Trimming removed 7 bases from V and 3 bases from J, with 14 bases in between. Only in-frame clones appear in the TCRdb table, and some are missing; sequencing was by immunoSEQ multiplex PCR. The data contain about 73,000 clones, around 90% of them singletons. The data originate from a study of OX40 agonist ivuxolimab in advanced cancers. This TCR came from an adult with an advanced solid tumor such as melanoma, head and neck, liver or kidney cancer. The chain couples TRBV5-1 to TRBJ2-7; D gene unclear. The sequencing used CD4+ or CD8+ T cells sorted from blood, collected in a trial of the OX40 agonist ivuxolimab. The CDR3 DNA reads as TGCGCCAGCGCACTCGGGTACAACTACGAGCAGTACTTC. Translation gives CASALGYNYEQYF.